The T cell receptor beta chain under discussion was sequenced for a study of T-cell reconstitution after alpha-beta-depleted transplantation in children. Findings and limits, study-wide: It was newly produced T cells that mostly accounted for T-cell counts and diversity one year after transplant. Several patients had high TCRbeta diversity at day 60; it came from surviving recipient T cells and thymic progenitors.

Per germline, CDR1 KGHDR and CDR2 SFDVKD. V lost 9 bases and J 6 bases, leaving 8 bases between the germline ends. The CDR3 extends over 10 amino acids. The TCRbeta library was prepared with unique molecular identifiers. TCRdb ran MiXCR on the PCR reads and lists one entry per CDR3 protein. Seen here are hundreds of thousands of distinct CDR3 sequences, roughly 17% observed once, and the top ten hold 29%. This clonotype showed up just a few times. What it binds is not known. The chain employs TRBV24-1 and TRBJ2-7, with D possibly TRBD1 on 5 matching bases. This clonotype was sampled from a boy in the first two years of life who had a stem cell transplant for Wiskott-Aldrich syndrome, so the T cells may come from the graft donor. The sequencing here drew on PBMCs, mostly from graft donor cells, taken 360 days after TCRalphabeta/CD19-depleted stem cell transplant. CDR3 sequence: CATGAREQYF. The CDR3 region has the DNA TGTGCCACCGGGGCACGCGAGCAGTACTTC.